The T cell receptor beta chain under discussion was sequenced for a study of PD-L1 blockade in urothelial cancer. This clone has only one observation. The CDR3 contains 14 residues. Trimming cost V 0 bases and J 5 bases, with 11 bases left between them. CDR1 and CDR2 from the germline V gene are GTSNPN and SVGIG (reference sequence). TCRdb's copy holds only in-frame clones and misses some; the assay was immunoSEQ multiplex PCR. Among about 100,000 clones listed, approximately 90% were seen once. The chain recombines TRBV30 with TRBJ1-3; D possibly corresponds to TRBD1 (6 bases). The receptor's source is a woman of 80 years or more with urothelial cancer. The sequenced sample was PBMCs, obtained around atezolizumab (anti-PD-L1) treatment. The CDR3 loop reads CAWSVPGARNTIYF. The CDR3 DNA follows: TGTGCCTGGAGTGTACCAGGGGCTAGAAACACCATATATTTT.